This T cell receptor beta chain is from a study of CD8 T cells in ankylosing spondylitis. General observations from the study: Within ankylosing spondylitis blood, a TCR beta motif made up of fewer than ten highly homologous variants appeared to be characteristic.

Many counts were recorded for this clonotype. Its specificity is not known. V lost 4 bases and J lost 3, with 13 bases in between. The CDR3 totals 15 residues. In TCRdb, the 5' RACE reads were re-called with MiXCR into one record per CDR3 protein. The table shows fewer than 500,000 distinct CDR3 sequences, with 20% to 30% occurring only once. This TCR came from a male donor with ankylosing spondylitis. Source material: blood, either unsorted or a sorted T cell fraction (not recorded which). V gene TRBV12-3 or TRBV12-4 combines with J gene TRBJ1-3; D is unclear. The CDR3 reads CASSSSRNIGNTIYF. The CDR3 DNA sequence: TGTGCCAGCAGTTCGTCACGTAACATTGGAAACACCATATATTTT.